The 6 T cell receptor beta chains presented below share a single source sample, sequenced in a study of T cells after yellow fever vaccination. TCRdb called the 5' RACE reads again in MiXCR, with one record for every CDR3 protein. The data hold some 49,000 distinct CDR3 sequences, with approximately 6.3% observed a single time. The sample was PBMCs, either bulk or a sorted T-cell subset (CD4+, CD8+, memory, or dextramer-sorted; not recorded which), taken 45 days after the yellow fever booster vaccination. Receptors were obtained from a young man who received the YFV17D yellow fever vaccine.

This clonotype was observed many times. The rearrangement uses TRBV9 and TRBJ2-2, with 7 bases fitting TRBD1. The CDR3 sequence is 14 residues long. The V and J ends lost 4 bases and 3 bases, in that order; junction bases with no gene match: 3. Germline V gives CDR1 SGDLS, CDR2 YYNGEE. The CDR3: CASSWGTDTGELFF. The CDR3 DNA reads as TGTGCCAGCAGCTGGGGGACAGACACCGGGGAGCTGTTTTTT.

Only a few counts were recorded for this clonotype. The chain combines TRBV7-2 with TRBJ2-3, with D hard to call. In germline, CDR1 is SGHTA, CDR2 FQGNSA. The CDR3 loop spans 13 amino acids. Trimming removed 4 bases from V and 6 bases from J, with 11 bases in between. CDR3 DNA: TGTGCCAGCAGCTCCGATCCCACTGATACGCAGTATTTT. It specifies CASSSDPTDTQYF.

This clonotype was seen a single time. The rearrangement joins TRBV3-1 to TRBJ2-1; 14 bases agree with TRBD2. Per germline, CDR1 LGHDT and CDR2 YNNKEL (reference sequence). With 11 bases clipped from V and 12 bases from J, the junction kept 18 bases outside the gene matches. CDR3 length: 16 amino acids. The CDR3 is CASCQPPGTSGSGQFF. As DNA, the CDR3 is TGTGCCTCCTGCCAACCTCCCGGGACTAGCGGGAGTGGGCAGTTCTTC.

This clonotype was detected ten times or more. The genes are TRBV7-2 and TRBJ1-1; D perhaps matches TRBD1 (5 bases). V gave up 0 bases and J gave up 4 bases, with 15 bases separating them. The germline CDR1 and CDR2 sequences are SGHTA and FQGNSA. This CDR3 region has 16 residues. As DNA, the CDR3 is TGTGCCAGCAGCTTAGCCAGAGGAGGGAGGGGCACTGAAGCTTTCTTT. It specifies CASSLARGGRGTEAFF.

The rearrangement uses TRBV12-3 or TRBV12-4 and TRBJ2-2; perhaps D is TRBD1 or TRBD2 (6 bases each). The CDR3 consists of 16 residues. Trimming pared 4 bases from V and 7 bases from J, leaving 19 bases between. CDR3 in DNA: TGTGCCAGCAGTTGGGGGGCTAGCGTAACAATCGGGGAGCTGTTTTTT. Protein: CASSWGASVTIGELFF.

The CDR3 DNA is TGTGCCAGTTCACCATTCGACCCCATCCTCCCCTTGGAGCAGTACTTC. Translation gives CASSPFDPILPLEQYF. V usage is TRBV19 and J usage is TRBJ2-7; D remains ambiguous. The germline CDR1 and CDR2 sequences are LNHDA and SQIVND (reference sequence). The CDR3 totals 16 residues. V was trimmed by 8 bases and J by 7 bases, leaving 27 bases between them.